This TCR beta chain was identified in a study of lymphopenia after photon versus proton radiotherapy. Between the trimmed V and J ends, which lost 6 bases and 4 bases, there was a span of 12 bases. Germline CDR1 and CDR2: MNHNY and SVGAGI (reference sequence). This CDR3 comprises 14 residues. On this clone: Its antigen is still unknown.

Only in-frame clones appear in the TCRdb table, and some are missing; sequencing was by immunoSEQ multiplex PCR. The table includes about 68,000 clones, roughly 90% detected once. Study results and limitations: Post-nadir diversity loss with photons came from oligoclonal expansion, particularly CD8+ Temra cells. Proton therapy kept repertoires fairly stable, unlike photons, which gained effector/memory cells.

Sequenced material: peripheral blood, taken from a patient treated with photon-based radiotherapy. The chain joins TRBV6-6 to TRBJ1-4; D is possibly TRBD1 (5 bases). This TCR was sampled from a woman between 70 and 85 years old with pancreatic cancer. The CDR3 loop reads CASSPGTVNEKLFF. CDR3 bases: TGTGCCAGCAGCCCCGGGACTGTTAATGAAAAACTGTTTTTT.